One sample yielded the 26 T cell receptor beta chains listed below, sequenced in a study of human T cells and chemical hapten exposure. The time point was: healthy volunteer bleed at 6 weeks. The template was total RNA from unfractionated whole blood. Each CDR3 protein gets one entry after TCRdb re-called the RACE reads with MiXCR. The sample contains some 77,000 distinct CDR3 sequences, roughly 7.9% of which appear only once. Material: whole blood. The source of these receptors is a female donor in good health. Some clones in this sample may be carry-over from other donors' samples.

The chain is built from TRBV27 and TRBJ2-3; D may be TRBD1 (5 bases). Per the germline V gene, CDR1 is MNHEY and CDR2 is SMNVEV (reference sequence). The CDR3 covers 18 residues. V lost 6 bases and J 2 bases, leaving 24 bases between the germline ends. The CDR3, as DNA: TGTGCCAGCAGCCAAATACCCTACAGGACCCACATCACAGATACGCAGTATTTT. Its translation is CASSQIPYRTHITDTQYF.

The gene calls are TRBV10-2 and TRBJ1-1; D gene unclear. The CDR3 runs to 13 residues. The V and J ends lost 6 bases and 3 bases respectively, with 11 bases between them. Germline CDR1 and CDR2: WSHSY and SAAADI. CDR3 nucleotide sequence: TGCGCCAGCAGAGACTCTGGGGACACTGAAGCTTTCTTT. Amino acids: CASRDSGDTEAFF.

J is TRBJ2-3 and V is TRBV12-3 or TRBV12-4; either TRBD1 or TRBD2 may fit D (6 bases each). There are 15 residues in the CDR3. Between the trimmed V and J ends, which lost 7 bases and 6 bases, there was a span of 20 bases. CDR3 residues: CASMGGSPAGDTQYF. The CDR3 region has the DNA TGTGCCAGCATGGGGGGCTCTCCAGCAGGGGATACGCAGTATTTT.

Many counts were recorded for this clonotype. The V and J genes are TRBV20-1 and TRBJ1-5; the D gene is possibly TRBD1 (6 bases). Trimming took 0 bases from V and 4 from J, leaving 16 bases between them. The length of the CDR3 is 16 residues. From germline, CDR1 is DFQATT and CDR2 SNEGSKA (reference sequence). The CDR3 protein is CSARDSRRGINQPQHF. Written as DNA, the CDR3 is TGCAGTGCTAGAGATTCACGCAGGGGAATTAATCAGCCCCAGCATTTT.

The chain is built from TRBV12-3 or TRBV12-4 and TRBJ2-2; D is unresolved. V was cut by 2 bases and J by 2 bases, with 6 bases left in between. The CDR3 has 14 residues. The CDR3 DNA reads TGTGCCAGCAGTTTACCCAGCAACACCGGGGAGCTGTTTTTT. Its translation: CASSLPSNTGELFF.

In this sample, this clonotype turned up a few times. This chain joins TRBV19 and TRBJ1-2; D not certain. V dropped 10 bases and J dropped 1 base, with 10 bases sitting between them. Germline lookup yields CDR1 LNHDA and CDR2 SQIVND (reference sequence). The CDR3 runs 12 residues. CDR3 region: CATSSRNYGYTF. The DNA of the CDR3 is TGTGCCACCTCTAGCCGTAACTATGGCTACACCTTC.

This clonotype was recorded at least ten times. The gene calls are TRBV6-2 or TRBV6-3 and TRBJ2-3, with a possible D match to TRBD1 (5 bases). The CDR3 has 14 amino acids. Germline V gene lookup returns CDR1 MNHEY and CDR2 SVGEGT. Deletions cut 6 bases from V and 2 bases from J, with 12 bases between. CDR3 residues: CASRLDIPTDTQYF. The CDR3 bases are TGTGCCAGCAGGCTGGACATACCCACAGATACGCAGTATTTT.

CDR3 loop: CAWRRGRTTGPEAFF. CDR3 nucleotides: TGTGCCTGGAGGAGGGGGAGGACAACGGGGCCTGAAGCTTTCTTT. This rearrangement joins TRBV30 to TRBJ1-1; possibly TRBD1 for D (6 bases). Looked up from germline, CDR1 is GTSNPN and CDR2 is SVGIG (reference sequence). Deletions cut 3 bases from V and 6 bases from J, with 20 bases between. The CDR3 runs to 15 residues.

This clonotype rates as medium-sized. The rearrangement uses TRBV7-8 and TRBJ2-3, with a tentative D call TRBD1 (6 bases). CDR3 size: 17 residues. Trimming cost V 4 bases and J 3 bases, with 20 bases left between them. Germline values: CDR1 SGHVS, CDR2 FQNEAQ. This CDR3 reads CASSSPPTLRGTDTQYF. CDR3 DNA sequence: TGTGCCAGCAGCTCGCCCCCCACCCTCAGGGGTACAGATACGCAGTATTTT.

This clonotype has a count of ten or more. The CDR3, as DNA: TGTGCCAGCAGTTCGCACGTGGATGAGCAGTTCTTC. Translated: CASSSHVDEQFF. The rearrangement joins TRBV28 to TRBJ2-1; the D is unclear. V lost 4 bases, J lost 8 bases, and 9 bases lay in between. The CDR3 contains 12 residues. Germline V gene sequence: CDR1 MDHEN, CDR2 SYDVKM.

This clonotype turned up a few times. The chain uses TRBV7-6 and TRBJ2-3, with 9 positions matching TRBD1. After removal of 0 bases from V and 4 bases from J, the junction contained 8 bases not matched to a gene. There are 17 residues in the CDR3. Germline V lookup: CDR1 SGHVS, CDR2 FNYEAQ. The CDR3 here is CASSLAQGANYADTQYF. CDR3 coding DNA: TGTGCCAGCAGCTTAGCACAGGGGGCTAATTACGCAGATACGCAGTATTTT. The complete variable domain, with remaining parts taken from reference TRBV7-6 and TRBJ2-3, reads GAGVSQSPRYKVTKRGQDVALRCDPISGHVSLYWYRQALGQGPEFLTYFNYEAQQDKSGLPNDRFSAERPEGSISTLTIQRTEQRDSAMYRCASSLAQGANYADTQYFGPGTRLTVL.

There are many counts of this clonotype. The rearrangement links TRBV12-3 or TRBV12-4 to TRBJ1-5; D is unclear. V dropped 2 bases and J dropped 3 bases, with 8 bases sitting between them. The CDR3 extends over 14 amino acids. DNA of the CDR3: TGTGCCAGCAGTTTAAGTGGTACCAATCAGCCCCAGCATTTT. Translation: CASSLSGTNQPQHF.

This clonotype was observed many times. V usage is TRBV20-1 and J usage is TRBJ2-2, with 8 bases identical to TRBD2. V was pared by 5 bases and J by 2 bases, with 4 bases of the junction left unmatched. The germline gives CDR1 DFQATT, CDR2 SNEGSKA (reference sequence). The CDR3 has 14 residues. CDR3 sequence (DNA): TGCAGTGCTCCGGGACTAGAAAACACCGGGGAGCTGTTTTTT. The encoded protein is CSAPGLENTGELFF.

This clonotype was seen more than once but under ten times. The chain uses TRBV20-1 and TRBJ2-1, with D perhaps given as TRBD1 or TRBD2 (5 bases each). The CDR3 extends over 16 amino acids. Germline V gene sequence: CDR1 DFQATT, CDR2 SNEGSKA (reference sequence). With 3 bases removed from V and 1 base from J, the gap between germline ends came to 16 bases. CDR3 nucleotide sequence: TGCAGTGCTAGTCTTCGGGGCCCGAGGTCCTACAATGAGCAGTTCTTC. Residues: CSASLRGPRSYNEQFF.

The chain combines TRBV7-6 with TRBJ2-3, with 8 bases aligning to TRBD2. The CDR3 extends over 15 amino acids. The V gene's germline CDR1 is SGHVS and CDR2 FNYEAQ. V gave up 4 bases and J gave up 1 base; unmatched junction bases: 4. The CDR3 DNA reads TGTGCCAGCAGCTATAGCGGGGTTCGCACAGATACGCAGTATTTT. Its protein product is CASSYSGVRTDTQYF.

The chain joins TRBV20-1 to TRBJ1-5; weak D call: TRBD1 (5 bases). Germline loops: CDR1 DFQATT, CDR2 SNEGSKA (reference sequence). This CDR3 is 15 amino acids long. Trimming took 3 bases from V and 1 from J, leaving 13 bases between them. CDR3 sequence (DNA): TGCAGTGCTAGCAGTCAGGGCGGGAGCAATCAGCCCCAGCATTTT. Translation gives CSASSQGGSNQPQHF.

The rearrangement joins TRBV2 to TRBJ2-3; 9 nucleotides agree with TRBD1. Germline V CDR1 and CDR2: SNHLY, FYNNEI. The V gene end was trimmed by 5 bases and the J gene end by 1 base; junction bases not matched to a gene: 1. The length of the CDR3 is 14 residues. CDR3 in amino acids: CASSWTGGTDTQYF. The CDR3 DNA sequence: TGTGCCAGCAGTTGGACAGGGGGCACAGATACGCAGTATTTT.

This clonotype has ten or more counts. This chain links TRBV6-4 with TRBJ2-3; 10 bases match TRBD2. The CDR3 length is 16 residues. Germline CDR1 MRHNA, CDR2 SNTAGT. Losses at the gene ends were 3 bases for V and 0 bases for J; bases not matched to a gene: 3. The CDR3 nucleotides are TGTGCCAGCAGTGAGGAGCGGGGGGGTAGCACAGATACGCAGTATTTT. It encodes CASSEERGGSTDTQYF.

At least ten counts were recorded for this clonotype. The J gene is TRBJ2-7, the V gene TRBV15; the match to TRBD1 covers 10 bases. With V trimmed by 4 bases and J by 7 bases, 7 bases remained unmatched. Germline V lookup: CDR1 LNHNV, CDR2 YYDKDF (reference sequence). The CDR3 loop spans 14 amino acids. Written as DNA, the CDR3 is TGTGCCACCAGCAAAGACAGGGGGCAATGGGAGCAGTACTTC. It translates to CATSKDRGQWEQYF.

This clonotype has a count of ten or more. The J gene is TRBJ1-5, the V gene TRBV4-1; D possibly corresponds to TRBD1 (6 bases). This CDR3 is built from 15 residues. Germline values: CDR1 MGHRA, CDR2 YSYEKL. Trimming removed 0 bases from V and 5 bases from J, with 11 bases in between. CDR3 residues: CASSQERGAHQPQHF. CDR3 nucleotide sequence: TGCGCCAGCAGCCAAGAGAGGGGGGCGCATCAGCCCCAGCATTTT.

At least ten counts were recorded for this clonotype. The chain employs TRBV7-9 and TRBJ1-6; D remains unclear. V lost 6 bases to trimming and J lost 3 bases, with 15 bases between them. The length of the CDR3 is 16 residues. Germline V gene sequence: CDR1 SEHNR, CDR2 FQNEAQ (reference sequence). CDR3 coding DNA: TGTGCCAGCAGAATAGCATGGCGGGGCTATAATTCACCCCTCCACTTT. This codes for CASRIAWRGYNSPLHF.

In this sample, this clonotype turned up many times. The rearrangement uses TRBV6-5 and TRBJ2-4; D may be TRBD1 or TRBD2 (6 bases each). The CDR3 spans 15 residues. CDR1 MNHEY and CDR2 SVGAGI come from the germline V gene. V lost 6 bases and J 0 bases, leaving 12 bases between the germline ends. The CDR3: CASRPGAVAKNIQYF. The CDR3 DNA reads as TGTGCCAGCAGGCCGGGGGCAGTAGCCAAAAACATTCAGTACTTC.

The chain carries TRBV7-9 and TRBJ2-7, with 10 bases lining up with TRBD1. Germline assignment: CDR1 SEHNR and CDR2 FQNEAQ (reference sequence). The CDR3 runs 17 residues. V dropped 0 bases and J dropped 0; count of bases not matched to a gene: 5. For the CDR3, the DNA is TGTGCCAGCAGCTTAGCCCGGGACAGGGGAAACTCCTACGAGCAGTACTTC. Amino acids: CASSLARDRGNSYEQYF.

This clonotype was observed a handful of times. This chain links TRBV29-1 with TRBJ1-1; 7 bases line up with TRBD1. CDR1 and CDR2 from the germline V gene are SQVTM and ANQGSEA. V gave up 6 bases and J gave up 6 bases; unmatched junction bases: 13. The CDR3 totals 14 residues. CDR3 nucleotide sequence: TGCAGCGTCCTCCCAAATTTCCAGGGGGCTGAAGCTTTCTTT. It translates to CSVLPNFQGAEAFF.

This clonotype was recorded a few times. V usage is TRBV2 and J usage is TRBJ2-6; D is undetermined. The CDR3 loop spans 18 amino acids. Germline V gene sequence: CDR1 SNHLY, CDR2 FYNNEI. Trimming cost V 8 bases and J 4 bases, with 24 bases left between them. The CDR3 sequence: CASSPSHLGGVGANVLTF. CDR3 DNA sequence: TGTGCCAGCTCACCATCCCACCTAGGTGGTGTGGGGGCCAACGTCCTGACTTTC.

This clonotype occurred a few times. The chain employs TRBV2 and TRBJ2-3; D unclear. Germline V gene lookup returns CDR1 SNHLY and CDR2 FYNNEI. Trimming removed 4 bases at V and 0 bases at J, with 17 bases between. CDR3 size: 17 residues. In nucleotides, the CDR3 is TGTGCCAGCAGTGGACCTCTTAGTAGCCCTAGCACAGATACGCAGTATTTT. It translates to CASSGPLSSPSTDTQYF.